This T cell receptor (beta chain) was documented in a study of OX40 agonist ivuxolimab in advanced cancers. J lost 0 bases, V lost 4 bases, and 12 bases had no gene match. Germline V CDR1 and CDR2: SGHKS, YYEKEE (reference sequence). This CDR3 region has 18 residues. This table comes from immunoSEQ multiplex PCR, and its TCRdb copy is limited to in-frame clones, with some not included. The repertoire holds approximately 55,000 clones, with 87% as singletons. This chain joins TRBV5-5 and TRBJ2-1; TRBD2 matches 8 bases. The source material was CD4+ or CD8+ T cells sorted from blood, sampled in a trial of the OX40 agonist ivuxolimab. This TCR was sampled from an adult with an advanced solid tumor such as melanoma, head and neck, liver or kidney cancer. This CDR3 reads CASSAGGSGVSSYNEQFF. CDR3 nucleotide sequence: TGTGCCAGCAGCGCCGGGGGTAGCGGGGTGAGCTCCTACAATGAGCAGTTCTTC.